This T cell receptor (beta chain) stems from a study of blood T cell repertoires in COVID-19 (dated by TCRdb to 2020 to 2022). Background for the entire study: Samples from collaborators originated in the United States, Italy and Spain and spanned both the acute and convalescent phases of COVID-19. The prospective study material was composed of cDNA or gDNA derived from T cells, B-cell-depleted T cells, or PBMCs. The samples were drawn from the first 160 participants of the ongoing ImmuneRACE study and from 1,254 subjects provided by 6 global collaborators. Subjects who had been exposed to COVID-19, were actively infected with it, or had recovered from it provided the deeply sampled blood TCRbeta repertoires that made up the dataset. A freely available public database, intended as a resource for researchers studying the immune response to SARS-CoV-2, is where the repertoires were released. Sample metadata almost always included a de-identified subject ID, COVID-19 status, age in years and sex. Where available, HLA class I and class II types were obtained from metadata supplied by the sample provider rather than from assay-based typing. General conclusions and limits of the study: Clinical and demographic metadata were provided uncurated, with the amount varying by source and participant.

Comments on this clone: Its specific antigen is unknown. Base quality data are lacking; no much larger clone is found one base away.

Ends trimmed: V by 5 bases, J by 5 bases; bases unmatched to a gene: 5. The germline V gene sets CDR1 to SGHTA and CDR2 to FQGNSA. Counted from cysteine to phenylalanine, this CDR3 has 14 amino acids. The retained sequence is limited to the CDR3, 42 bases, with the frame set at the first base. TCRbeta CDR3 regions were amplified from genomic DNA using the immunoSEQ Assay, a bias-controlled multiplex PCR. The source study handled its data this way. The number of nucleated cells in each sample was estimated by amplification of reference gene primers within the assay. To quantify the absolute abundance of each unique TCRbeta CDR3 rearrangement, sequence reads were collapsed and filtered. For each sample, productive Simpson clonality was calculated as the square root of Simpson's diversity index over productive rearrangements. Drawn from immuneACCESS, this table holds only the in-frame rearrangements with V and J called that TCRdb kept. Clones are partly lost; checked studies trace under half to an unresolved V gene and leave the rest unexplained. D and trimming were read from the DNA, whereas the V and J calls and clone size are those reported in that table. The sample table shows over 100,000 clones, and more than 85% are seen once. More than 3.5% of the sample rests with the top ten.

At one collaborating source in Seattle, patients were enrolled during active infection and were followed longitudinally through the course of disease. The collaborating institutions used their own protocols to collect whole blood in K2EDTA tubes. For TCRbeta analysis, collaborators shipped samples in one of three forms: frozen whole blood, isolated PBMCs, or DNA extracted from either of those sample types. The source material was peripheral blood. The source is a man between 60 and 75 years old with COVID-19, enrolled during active disease. This sequence uses TRBV7-2 and TRBJ1-4; the central 7 bases match TRBD1. CDR3 protein: CASSGQAFNEKLFF. The DNA is TGTGCCAGCAGCGGACAGGCCTTCAATGAAAAACTGTTTTTT.